These 10 T cell receptor beta chains share one sample of origin, sequenced in a study of shared clonotypes between healthy human individuals. Clones were sequenced by immunoSEQ multiplex PCR, and TCRdb holds only the in-frame ones, with some missing. Among around 2.1 million clones listed, approximately 94% were seen once. CD8 cells classed as naive were CD45RO-negative and positively selected for CCR7, excluding terminally differentiated effector memory CD45RA+ cells. Sequenced: naive CD8+ T cells from PBMCs. These receptors all stem from a man aged 18 to 30 in good health. Some clones in this sample may be carry-over from other donors' samples.

This sequence joins TRBV9 and TRBJ2-6; 11 bases are shared with TRBD1. CDR3 length equals 18 residues. J was trimmed by 4 bases and V by 3 bases; bases with no gene match: 9. Looked up from germline, CDR1 is SGDLS and CDR2 is YYNGEE. The chain's CDR3 is CASSEGQGEYSGANVLTF. The CDR3 DNA sequence: TGTGCCAGCAGCGAGGGACAGGGGGAGTATTCCGGGGCCAACGTCCTGACTTTC.

A single count supports this clone. This chain uses TRBV27 with TRBJ2-1; 10 bases line up with TRBD2. Germline CDR1 reads MNHEY; CDR2 reads SMNVEV (reference sequence). The CDR3 runs 16 residues. The junction had 8 bases not matched to a gene; V was cut back by 6 bases and J by 3 bases. CDR3 region: CASRALAGVLYNEQFF. CDR3 nucleotide sequence: TGTGCCAGCAGGGCTCTAGCGGGAGTCCTCTACAATGAGCAGTTCTTC.

Only one count was recorded for this clone. The rearrangement uses TRBV27 and TRBJ2-1; no definite D call. The germline V gene has CDR1 MNHEY and CDR2 SMNVEV (reference sequence). The ends were cut back, 1 base at V and 7 bases at J, with 20 bases in the middle. The CDR3 has 17 amino acids. CDR3 in amino acids: CASSLLEVLGGVNEQFF. The CDR3 DNA is TGTGCCAGCAGTTTATTAGAGGTTTTAGGCGGTGTTAATGAGCAGTTCTTC.

This rearrangement joins TRBV15 to TRBJ1-4; 7 bases are shared with TRBD1. The CDR3 loop spans 14 amino acids. After removal of 5 bases from V and 8 bases from J, the junction contained 8 bases not matched to a gene. Germline V gene sequence: CDR1 LNHNV, CDR2 YYDKDF (reference sequence). The CDR3 protein is CATSFRQGREKLFF. The CDR3 nucleotides are TGTGCCACCAGCTTTAGACAGGGTAGAGAAAAACTGTTTTTT.

The rearrangement links TRBV30 to TRBJ2-3; D call uncertain. The CDR3 extends over 11 amino acids. Trimming pared 8 bases from V and 2 bases from J, leaving 8 bases between. Per the germline V gene, CDR1 is GTSNPN and CDR2 is SVGIG (reference sequence). The CDR3: CAAQNTDTQYF. The CDR3 DNA is TGTGCCGCACAGAACACAGATACGCAGTATTTT.

This chain connects TRBV9 to TRBJ2-5, with a possible D match to TRBD1 (5 bases). There are 14 residues in the CDR3. Trimming pared 3 bases from V and 4 bases from J, leaving 13 bases between. From germline, CDR1 is SGDLS and CDR2 YYNGEE. CDR3 sequence (DNA): TGTGCCAGCAGCGCCCGAAGGGGTGCAGAGACCCAGTACTTC. Its translation is CASSARRGAETQYF.

The rearrangement links TRBV27 to TRBJ2-4, with no clear D. CDR3 length: 15 residues. CDR1 is MNHEY, CDR2 SMNVEV, per germline (reference sequence). V gave up 0 bases and J gave up 2 bases, with 8 bases separating them. CDR3 residues: CASSLSMNPKNIQYF. The CDR3 nucleotides are TGTGCCAGCAGTTTATCGATGAACCCCAAAAACATTCAGTACTTC.

This rearrangement joins TRBV5-6 to TRBJ2-2; 12 bases fit TRBD2. J gave up 8 bases and V 4 bases, and 12 bases lay outside the gene matches. CDR1 SGHDT and CDR2 YYEEEE come from the germline V gene. The length of the CDR3 is 17 residues. Written as DNA, the CDR3 is TGTGCCAGCAGCAGCTTCCTAGCGGGAGGGCCGGGAGGGGAGCTGTTTTTT. It codes for CASSSFLAGGPGGELFF.

V and J are TRBV14 and TRBJ2-5; the match to TRBD1 covers 7 bases. This CDR3 has 13 residues. V shed 6 bases, J shed 5 bases, and the junction held 6 bases outside the gene matches. Germline V gene lookup returns CDR1 SGHDN and CDR2 FVKESK. The CDR3 spells CASRVQGEETQYF. The CDR3 DNA reads TGTGCCAGCAGGGTGCAGGGGGAGGAGACCCAGTACTTC.

J is TRBJ2-2 and V is TRBV6-6; 10 nucleotides line up with TRBD2. This CDR3 has 16 residues. Trimming took 2 bases from V and 5 from J; bases not matched to a gene: 5. Looked up from germline, CDR1 is MNHNY and CDR2 is SVGAGI (reference sequence). Written as DNA, the CDR3 is TGTGCCAGCAGTTACCTAGCGGGAGAAAAAACCGGGGAGCTGTTTTTT. As protein: CASSYLAGEKTGELFF.